This T cell receptor (beta chain) was captured in a study of blood T cell repertoires in COVID-19. The repertoire was sequenced with immunoSEQ multiplex PCR; TCRdb's copy has only in-frame clones and lacks some. The table records more than 150,000 clones, around 83% of them present only once. With 4 bases clipped from V and 0 bases from J, the junction kept 0 bases outside the gene matches. Germline CDR1 reads MRHNA; CDR2 reads SNTAGT. This CDR3 has 15 amino acids. The chain uses TRBV6-4 and TRBJ2-3; 11 bases align to TRBD1. Sequencing used peripheral blood. The receptor was derived from a man younger than 35 with acute or convalescent COVID-19. This chain's CDR3 is CASSGTGGSTDTQYF. CDR3 DNA: TGTGCCAGCAGTGGGACAGGGGGCAGCACAGATACGCAGTATTTT.